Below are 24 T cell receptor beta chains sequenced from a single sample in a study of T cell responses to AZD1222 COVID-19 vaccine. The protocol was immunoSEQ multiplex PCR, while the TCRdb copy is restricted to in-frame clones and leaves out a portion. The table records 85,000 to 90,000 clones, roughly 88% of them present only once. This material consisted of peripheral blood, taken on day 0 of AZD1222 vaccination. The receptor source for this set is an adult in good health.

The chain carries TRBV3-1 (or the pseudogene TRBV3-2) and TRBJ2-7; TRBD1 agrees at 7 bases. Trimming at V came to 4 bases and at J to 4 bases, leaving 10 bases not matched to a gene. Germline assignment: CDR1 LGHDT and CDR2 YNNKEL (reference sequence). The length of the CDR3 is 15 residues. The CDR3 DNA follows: TGTGCCAGCAGCCGCCGGGACAGCTCGAATTACGAGCAGTACTTC. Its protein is CASSRRDSSNYEQYF.

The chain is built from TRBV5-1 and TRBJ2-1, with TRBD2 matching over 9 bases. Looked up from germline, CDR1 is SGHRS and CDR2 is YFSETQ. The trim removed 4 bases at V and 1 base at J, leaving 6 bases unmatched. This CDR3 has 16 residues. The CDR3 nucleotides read TGCGCCAGCAGCCTACTAGCGGGCCTATCCTACAATGAGCAGTTCTTC. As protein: CASSLLAGLSYNEQFF.

CDR3 amino acids: CASRSGGLSSYEQYF. The CDR3 bases are TGTGCCAGCAGGTCCGGGGGCCTTAGCTCCTACGAGCAGTACTTC. This chain joins TRBV3-1 (or the pseudogene TRBV3-2) and TRBJ2-7; the D gene could be TRBD1 or TRBD2 (6 bases each). This CDR3 contains 15 residues. V dropped 6 bases and J dropped 0 bases, with 15 bases sitting between them. The germline CDR1 and CDR2 sequences are LGHDT and YNNKEL (reference sequence).

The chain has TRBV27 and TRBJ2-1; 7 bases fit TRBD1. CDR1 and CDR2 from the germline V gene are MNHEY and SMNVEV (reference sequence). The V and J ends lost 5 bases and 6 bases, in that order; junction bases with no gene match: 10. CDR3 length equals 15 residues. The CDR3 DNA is TGTGCCAGCAGTGTTAACAGGGGCCACGGCAATGAGCAGTTCTTC. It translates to CASSVNRGHGNEQFF.

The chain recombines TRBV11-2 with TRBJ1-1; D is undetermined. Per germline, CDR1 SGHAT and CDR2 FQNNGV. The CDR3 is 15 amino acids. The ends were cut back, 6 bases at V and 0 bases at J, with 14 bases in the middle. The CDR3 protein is CASSYHPTVNTEAFF. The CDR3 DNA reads TGTGCCAGCAGTTACCACCCGACGGTGAACACTGAAGCTTTCTTT.

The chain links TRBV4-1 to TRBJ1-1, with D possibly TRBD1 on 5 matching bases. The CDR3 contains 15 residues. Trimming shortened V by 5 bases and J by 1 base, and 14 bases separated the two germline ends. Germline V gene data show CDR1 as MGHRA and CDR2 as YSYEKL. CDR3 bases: TGCGCCAGCAGCGGGGCAGCGGTTAAGAACACTGAAGCTTTCTTT. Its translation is CASSGAAVKNTEAFF.

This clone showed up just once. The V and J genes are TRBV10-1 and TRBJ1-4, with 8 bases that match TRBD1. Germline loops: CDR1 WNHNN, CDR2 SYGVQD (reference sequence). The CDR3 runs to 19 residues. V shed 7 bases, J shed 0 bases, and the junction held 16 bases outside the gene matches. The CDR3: CASTNQCSGGSPTNEKLFF. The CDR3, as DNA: TGCGCCAGCACAAATCAGTGTTCAGGGGGCTCCCCAACTAATGAAAAACTGTTTTTT.

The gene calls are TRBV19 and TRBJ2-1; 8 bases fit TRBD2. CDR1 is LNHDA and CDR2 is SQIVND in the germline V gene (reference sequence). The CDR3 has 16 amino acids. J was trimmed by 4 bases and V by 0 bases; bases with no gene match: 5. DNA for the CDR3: TGTGCCAGTAGTATAGATGGGGCGGGAGGATACAATGAGCAGTTCTTC. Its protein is CASSIDGAGGYNEQFF.

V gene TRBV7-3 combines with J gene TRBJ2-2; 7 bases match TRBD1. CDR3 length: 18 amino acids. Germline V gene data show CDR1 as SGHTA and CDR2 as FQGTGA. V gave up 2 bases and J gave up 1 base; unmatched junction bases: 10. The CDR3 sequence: CASSLFPPGQLNTGELFF. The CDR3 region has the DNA TGTGCCAGCAGCTTATTTCCCCCGGGACAGTTGAACACCGGGGAGCTGTTTTTT.

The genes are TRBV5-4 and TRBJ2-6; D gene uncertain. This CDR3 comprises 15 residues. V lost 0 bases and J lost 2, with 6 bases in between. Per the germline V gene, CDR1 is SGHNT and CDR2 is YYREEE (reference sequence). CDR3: CASSLDGPGANVLTF. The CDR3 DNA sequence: TGTGCCAGCAGCTTGGACGGGCCTGGGGCCAACGTCCTGACTTTC. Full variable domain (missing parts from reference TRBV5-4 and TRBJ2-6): ETGVTQSPTHLIKTRGQQVTLRCSSQSGHNTVSWYQQALGQGPQFIFQYYREEENGRGNFPPRFSGLQFPNYSSELNVNALELDDSALYLCASSLDGPGANVLTFGAGSRLTVL.

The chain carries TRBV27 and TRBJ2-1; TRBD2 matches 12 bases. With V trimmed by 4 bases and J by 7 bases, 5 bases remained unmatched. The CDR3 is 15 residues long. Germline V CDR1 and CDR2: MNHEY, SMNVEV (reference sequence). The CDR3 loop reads CASSSWTSGENEQFF. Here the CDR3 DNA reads TGTGCCAGCAGTTCCTGGACTAGCGGGGAAAATGAGCAGTTCTTC.

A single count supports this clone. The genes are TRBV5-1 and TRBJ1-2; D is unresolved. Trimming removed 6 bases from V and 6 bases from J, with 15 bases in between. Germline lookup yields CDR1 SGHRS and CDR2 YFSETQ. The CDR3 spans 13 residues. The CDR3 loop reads CASKNGPGNGYTF. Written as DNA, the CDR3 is TGCGCCAGCAAGAATGGCCCCGGCAATGGCTACACCTTC.

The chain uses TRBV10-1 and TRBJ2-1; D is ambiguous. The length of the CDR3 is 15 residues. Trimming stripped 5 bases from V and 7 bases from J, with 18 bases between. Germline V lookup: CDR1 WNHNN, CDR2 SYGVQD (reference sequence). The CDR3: CASSNPGPPKNEQFF. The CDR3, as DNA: TGCGCCAGCAGTAATCCCGGGCCCCCTAAAAATGAGCAGTTCTTC.

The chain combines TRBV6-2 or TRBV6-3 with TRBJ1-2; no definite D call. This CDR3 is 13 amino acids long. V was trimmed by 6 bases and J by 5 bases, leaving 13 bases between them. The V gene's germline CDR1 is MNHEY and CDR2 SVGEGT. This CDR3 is CASSLTGPYGYTF. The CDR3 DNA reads TGTGCCAGCAGCCTCACTGGCCCATATGGCTACACCTTC.

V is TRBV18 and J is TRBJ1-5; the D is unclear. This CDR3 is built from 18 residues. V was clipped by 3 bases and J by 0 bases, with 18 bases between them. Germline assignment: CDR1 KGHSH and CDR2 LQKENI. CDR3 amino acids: CASSPYPLRGYSNQPQHF. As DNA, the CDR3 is TGTGCCAGCTCACCCTATCCCCTCCGGGGTTATAGCAATCAGCCCCAGCATTTT.

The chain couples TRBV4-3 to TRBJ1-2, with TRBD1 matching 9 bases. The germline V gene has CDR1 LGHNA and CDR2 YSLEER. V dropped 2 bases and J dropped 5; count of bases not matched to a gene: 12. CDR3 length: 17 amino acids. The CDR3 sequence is CASSQQQGALLSYGYTF. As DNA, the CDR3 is TGCGCCAGCAGCCAACAACAGGGGGCGCTTCTATCTTATGGCTACACCTTC.

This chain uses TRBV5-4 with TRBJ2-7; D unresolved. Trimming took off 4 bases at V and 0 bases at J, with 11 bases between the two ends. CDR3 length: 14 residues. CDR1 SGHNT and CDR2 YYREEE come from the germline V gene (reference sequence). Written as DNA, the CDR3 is TGTGCCAGCAGCCAAGACAAGAGCTCCTACGAGCAGTACTTC. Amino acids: CASSQDKSSYEQYF.

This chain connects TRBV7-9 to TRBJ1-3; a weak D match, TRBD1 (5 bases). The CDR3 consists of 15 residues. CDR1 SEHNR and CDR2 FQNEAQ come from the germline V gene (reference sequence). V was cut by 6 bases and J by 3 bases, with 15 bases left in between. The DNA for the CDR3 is TGTGCCAGCAGACCCGGGTTGGGACGTGGAAACACCATATATTTT. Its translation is CASRPGLGRGNTIYF.

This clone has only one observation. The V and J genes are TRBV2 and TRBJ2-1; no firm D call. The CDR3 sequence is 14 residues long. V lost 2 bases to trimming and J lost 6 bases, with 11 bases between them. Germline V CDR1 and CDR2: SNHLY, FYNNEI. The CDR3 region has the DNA TGTGCCAGCAGTGAATTGCTGACTGTCAATGAGCAGTTCTTC. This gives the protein CASSELLTVNEQFF.

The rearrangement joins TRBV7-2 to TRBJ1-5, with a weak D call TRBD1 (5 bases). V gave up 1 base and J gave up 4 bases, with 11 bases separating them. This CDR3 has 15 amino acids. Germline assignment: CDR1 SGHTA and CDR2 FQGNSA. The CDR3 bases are TGTGCCAGCAGCTTAGTCGACGGGGGGAATCAGCCCCAGCATTTT. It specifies CASSLVDGGNQPQHF.

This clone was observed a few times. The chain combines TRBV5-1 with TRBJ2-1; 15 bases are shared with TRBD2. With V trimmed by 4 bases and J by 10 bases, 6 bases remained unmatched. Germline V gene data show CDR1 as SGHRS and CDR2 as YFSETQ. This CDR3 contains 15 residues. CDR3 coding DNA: TGCGCCAGCAGCCTGGGACTAGCGGGAGGAGGGGAGCAGTTCTTC. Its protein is CASSLGLAGGGEQFF.

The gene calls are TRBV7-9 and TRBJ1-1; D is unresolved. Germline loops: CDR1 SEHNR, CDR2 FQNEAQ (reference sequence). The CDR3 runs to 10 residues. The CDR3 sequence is CALHETRAFF. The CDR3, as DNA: TGTGCTCTCCACGAGACACGGGCTTTCTTT.

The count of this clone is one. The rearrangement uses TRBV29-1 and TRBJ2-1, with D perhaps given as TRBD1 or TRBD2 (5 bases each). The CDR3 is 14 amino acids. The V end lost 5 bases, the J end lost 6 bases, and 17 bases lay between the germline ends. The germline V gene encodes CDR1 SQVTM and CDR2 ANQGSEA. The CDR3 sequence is CSVYGAENVNEQFF. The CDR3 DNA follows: TGCAGCGTTTACGGGGCTGAGAATGTCAATGAGCAGTTCTTC.

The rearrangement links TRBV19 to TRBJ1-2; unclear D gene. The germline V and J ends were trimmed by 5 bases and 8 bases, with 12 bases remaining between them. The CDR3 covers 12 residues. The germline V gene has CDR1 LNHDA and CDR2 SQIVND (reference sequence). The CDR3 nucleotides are TGTGCCAGTAGTGGCTCGAGGGTAGGCTACACCTTC. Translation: CASSGSRVGYTF.